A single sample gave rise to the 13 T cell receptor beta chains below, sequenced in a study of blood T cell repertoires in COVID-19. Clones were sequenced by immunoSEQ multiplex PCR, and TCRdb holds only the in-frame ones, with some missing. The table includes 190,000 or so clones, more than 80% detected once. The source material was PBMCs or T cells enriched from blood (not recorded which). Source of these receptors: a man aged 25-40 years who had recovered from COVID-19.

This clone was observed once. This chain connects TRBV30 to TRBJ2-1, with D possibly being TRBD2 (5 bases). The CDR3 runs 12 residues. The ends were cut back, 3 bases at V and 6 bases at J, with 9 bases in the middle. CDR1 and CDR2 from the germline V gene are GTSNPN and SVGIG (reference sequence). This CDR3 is CAWSEGSNEQFF. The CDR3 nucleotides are TGTGCCTGGAGCGAGGGAAGCAATGAGCAGTTCTTC. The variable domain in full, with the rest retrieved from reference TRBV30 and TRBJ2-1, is SQTIHQWPATLVQPVGSPLSLECTVEGTSNPNLYWYRQAAGRGLQLLFYSVGIGQISSEVPQNLSASRPQDRQFILSSKKLLLSDSGFYLCAWSEGSNEQFFGPGTRLTVL.

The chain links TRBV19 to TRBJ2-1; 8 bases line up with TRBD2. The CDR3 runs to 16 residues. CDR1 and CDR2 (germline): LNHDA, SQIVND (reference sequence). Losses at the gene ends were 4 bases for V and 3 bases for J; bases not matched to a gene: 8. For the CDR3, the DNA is TGTGCCAGTAGTACCCGGACTAGCCGCCTCTACAATGAGCAGTTCTTC. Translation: CASSTRTSRLYNEQFF.

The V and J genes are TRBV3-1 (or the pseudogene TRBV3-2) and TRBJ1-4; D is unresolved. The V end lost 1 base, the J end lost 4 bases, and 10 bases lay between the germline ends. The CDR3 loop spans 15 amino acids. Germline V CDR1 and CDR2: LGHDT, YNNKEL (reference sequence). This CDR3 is CASSQVSGDNEKLFF. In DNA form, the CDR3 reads TGTGCCAGCAGCCAAGTTTCCGGGGATAATGAAAAACTGTTTTTT.

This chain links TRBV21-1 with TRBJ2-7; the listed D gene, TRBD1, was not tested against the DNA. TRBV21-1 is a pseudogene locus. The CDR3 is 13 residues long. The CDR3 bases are TGTGCCAGCAGCAAAGAGTGCGCGACAGAAGATTGTTTC. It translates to CASSKECATEDCF.

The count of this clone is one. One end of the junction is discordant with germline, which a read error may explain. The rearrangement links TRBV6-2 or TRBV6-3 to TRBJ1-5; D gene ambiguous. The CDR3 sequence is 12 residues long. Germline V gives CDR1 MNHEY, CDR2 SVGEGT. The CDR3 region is CASSYSYQPQHF. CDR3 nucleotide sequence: TGTGCCAGCAGTTATAGCTATCAGCCCCAGCATTTT.

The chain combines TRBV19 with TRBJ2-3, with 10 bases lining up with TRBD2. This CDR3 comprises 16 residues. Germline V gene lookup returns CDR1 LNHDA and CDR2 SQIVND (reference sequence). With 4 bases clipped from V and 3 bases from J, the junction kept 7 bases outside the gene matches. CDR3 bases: TGTGCCAGTAGTACCTTAACTAGCGGGATAACAGATACGCAGTATTTT. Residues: CASSTLTSGITDTQYF.

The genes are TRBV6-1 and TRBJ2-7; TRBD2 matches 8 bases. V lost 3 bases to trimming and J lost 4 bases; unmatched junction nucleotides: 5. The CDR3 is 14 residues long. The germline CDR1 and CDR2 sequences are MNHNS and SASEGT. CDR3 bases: TGTGCCAGCAGTGATCGGGGGGGAAGATACGAGCAGTACTTC. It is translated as CASSDRGGRYEQYF.

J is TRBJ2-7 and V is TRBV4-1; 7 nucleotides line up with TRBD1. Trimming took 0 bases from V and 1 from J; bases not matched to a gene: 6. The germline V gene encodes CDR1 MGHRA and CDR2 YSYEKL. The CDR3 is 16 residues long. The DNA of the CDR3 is TGCGCCAGCAGCCAAGAACCCCACAGGGGATCCTACGAGCAGTACTTC. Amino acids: CASSQEPHRGSYEQYF.

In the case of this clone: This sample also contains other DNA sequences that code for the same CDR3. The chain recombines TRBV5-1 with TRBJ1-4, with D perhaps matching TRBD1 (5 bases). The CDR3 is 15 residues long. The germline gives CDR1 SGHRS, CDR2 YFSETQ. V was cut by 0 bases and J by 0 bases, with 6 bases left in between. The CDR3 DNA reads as TGCGCCAGCAGCTTGGCAGGGACAACTAATGAAAAACTGTTTTTT. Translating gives CASSLAGTTNEKLFF.

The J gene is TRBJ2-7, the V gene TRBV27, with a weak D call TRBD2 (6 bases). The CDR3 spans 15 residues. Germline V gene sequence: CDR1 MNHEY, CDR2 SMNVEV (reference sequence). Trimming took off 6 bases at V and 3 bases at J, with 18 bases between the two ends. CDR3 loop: CASSLSRGTYYEQYF. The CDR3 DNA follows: TGTGCCAGCAGCCTATCCCGGGGGACTTACTACGAGCAGTACTTC.

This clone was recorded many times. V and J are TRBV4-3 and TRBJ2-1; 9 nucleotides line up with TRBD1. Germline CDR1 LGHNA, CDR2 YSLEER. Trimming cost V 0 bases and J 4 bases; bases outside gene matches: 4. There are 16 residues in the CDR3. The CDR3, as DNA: TGCGCCAGCAGCCAAGAGGTCGGGACAGGGTACAATGAGCAGTTCTTC. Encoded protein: CASSQEVGTGYNEQFF.

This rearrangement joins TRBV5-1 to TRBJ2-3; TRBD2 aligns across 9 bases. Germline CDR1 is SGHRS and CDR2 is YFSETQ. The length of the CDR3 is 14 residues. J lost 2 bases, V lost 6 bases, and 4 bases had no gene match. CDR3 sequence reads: CASTLAGVTDTQYF. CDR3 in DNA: TGCGCCAGCACCTTAGCGGGAGTCACAGATACGCAGTATTTT.

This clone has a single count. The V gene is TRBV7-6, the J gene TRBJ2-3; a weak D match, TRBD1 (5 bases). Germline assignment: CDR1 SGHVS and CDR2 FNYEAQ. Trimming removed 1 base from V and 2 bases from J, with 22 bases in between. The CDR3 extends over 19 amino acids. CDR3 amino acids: CASSLGPATRAFITDTQYF. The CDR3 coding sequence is TGTGCCAGCAGCTTAGGACCGGCTACCAGGGCCTTCATCACAGATACGCAGTATTTT.